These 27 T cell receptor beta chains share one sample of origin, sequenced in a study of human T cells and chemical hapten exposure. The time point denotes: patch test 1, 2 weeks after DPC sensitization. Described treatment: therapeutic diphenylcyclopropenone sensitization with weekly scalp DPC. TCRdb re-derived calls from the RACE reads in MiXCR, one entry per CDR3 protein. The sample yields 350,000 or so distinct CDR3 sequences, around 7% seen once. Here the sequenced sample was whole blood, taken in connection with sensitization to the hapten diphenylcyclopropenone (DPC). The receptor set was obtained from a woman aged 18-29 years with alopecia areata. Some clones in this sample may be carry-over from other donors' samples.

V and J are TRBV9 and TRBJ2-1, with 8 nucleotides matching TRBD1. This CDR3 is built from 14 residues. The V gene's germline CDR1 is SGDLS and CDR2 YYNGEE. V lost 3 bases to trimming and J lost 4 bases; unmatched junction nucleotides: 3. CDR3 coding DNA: TGTGCCAGCAGCGGAGGGACAGGTTACAATGAGCAGTTCTTC. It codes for CASSGGTGYNEQFF.

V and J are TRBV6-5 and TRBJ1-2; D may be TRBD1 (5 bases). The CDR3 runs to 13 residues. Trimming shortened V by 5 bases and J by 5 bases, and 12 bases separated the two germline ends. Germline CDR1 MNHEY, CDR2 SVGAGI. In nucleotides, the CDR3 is TGTGCCAGCAGTGCCGGACAATCTTATGGCTACACCTTC. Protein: CASSAGQSYGYTF.

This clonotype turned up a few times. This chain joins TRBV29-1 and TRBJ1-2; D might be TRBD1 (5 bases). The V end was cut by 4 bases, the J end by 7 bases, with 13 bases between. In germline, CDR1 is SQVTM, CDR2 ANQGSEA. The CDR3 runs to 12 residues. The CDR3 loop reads CSVVEGLSGYTF. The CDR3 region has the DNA TGCAGCGTTGTTGAGGGACTCTCTGGCTACACCTTC.

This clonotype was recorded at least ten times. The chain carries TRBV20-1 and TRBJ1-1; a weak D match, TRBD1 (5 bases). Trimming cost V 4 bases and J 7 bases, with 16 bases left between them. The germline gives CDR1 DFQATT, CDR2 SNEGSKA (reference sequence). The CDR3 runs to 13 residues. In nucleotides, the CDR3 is TGCAGTGCTACAGGGTCGCCAAAAGTTGAAGCTTTCTTT. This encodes CSATGSPKVEAFF.

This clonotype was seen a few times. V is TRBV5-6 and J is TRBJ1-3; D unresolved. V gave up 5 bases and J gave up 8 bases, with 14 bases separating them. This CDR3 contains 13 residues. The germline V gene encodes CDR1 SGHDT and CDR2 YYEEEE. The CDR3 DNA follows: TGTGCCAGCAGTTTCCTCGGCACAGACACCATATATTTT. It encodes CASSFLGTDTIYF.

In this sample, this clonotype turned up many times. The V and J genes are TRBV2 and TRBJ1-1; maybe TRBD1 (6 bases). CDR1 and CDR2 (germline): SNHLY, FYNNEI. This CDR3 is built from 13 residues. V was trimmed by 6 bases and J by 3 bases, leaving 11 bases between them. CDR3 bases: TGTGCCAGCAGGGAGAGGGGGGACACTGAAGCTTTCTTT. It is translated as CASRERGDTEAFF.

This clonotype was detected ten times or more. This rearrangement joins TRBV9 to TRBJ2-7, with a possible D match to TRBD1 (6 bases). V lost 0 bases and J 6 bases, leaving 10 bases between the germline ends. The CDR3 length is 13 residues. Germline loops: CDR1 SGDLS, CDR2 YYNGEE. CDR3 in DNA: TGTGCCAGCAGCGTAGTGGCAGGGGCCGAGCAGTACTTC. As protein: CASSVVAGAEQYF. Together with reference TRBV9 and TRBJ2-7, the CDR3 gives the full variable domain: DSGVTQTPKHLITATGQRVTLRCSPRSGDLSVYWYQQSLDQGLQFLIQYYNGEERAKGNILERFSAQQFPDLHSELNLSSLELGDSALYFCASSVVAGAEQYFGPGTRLTVT.

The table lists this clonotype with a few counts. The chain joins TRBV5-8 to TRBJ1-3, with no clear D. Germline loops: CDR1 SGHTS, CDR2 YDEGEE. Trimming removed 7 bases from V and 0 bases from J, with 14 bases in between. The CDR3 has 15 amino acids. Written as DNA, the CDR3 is TGTGCCAGCCAGGTCCCCGGGTCCTCTGGAAACACCATATATTTT. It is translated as CASQVPGSSGNTIYF.

CDR3 DNA sequence: TGTGCCAGCAGTTACGGGGCCGAGAACGAAAAACTGTTTTTT. Translation: CASSYGAENEKLFF. This sequence joins TRBV6-6 and TRBJ1-4; TRBD1 is a possible D gene (5 bases). Germline CDR1 MNHNY, CDR2 SVGAGI (reference sequence). The CDR3 totals 14 residues. V lost 2 bases and J lost 8, with 12 bases in between.

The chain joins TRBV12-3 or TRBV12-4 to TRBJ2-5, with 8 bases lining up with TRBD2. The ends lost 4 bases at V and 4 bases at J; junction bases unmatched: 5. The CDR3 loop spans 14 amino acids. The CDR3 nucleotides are TGTGCCAGCAGTTCCCGGGGGGGAAGAGAGACCCAGTACTTC. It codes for CASSSRGGRETQYF.

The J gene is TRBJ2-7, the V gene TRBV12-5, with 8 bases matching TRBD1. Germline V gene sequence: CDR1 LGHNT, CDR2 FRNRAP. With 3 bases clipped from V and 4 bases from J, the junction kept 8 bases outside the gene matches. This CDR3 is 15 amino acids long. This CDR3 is CASGFRTGPWYEQYF. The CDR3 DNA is TGTGCTAGTGGTTTCCGGACAGGGCCCTGGTACGAGCAGTACTTC.

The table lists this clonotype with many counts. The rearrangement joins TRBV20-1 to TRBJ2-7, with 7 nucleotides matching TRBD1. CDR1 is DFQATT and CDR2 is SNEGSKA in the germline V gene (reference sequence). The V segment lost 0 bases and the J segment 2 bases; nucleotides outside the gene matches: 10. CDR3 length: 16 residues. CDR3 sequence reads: CSARDPGTALPYEQYF. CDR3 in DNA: TGCAGTGCTAGAGATCCCGGGACAGCGCTACCCTACGAGCAGTACTTC.

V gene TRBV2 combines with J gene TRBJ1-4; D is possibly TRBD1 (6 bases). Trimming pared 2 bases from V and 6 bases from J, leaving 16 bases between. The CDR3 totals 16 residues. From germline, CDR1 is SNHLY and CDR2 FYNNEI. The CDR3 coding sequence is TGTGCCAGCAGTGAATTCCGGCAGGGGAGTGATGAAAAACTGTTTTTT. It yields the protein CASSEFRQGSDEKLFF.

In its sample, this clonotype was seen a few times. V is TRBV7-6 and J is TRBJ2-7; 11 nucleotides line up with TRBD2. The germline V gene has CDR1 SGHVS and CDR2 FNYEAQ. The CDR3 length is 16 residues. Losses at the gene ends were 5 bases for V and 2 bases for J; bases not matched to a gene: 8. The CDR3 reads CASSPWGSGGAYEQYF. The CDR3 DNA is TGTGCCAGCAGCCCCTGGGGTAGCGGGGGGGCCTACGAGCAGTACTTC.

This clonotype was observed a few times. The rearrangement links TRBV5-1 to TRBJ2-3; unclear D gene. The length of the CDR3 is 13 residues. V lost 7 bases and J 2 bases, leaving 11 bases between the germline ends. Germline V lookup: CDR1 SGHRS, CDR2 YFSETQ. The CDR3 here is CASSEQFTDTQYF. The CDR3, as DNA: TGCGCCAGCTCGGAACAGTTCACAGATACGCAGTATTTT.

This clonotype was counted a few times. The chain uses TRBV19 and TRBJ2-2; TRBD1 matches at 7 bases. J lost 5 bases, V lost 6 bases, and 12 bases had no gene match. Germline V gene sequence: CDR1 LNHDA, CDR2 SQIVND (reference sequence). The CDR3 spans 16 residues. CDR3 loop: CASRNSGTARTGELFF. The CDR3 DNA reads TGTGCCAGTAGGAACTCCGGGACAGCCAGGACCGGGGAGCTGTTTTTT.

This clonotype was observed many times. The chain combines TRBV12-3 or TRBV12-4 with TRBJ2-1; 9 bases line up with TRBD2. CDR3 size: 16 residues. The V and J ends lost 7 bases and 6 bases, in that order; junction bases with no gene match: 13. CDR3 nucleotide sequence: TGTGCCAGCACCGGAGGGAGCGGGGGGTTCCTCAATGAGCAGTTCTTC. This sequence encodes CASTGGSGGFLNEQFF.

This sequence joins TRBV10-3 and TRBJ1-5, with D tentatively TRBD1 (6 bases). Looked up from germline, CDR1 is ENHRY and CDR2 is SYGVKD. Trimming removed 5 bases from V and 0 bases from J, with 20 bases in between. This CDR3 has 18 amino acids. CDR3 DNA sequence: TGTGCCATCAGTCGTCACAGGGATCCCACTTATAGCAATCAGCCCCAGCATTTT. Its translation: CAISRHRDPTYSNQPQHF.

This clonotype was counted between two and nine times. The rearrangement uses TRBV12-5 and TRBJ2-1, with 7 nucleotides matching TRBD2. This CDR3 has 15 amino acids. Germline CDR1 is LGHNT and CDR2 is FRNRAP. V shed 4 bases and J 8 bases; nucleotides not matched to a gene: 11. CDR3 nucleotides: TGTGCTAGTGGTTCGCCCCTGACTAGCTCCGATGAGCAGTTCTTC. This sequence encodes CASGSPLTSSDEQFF.

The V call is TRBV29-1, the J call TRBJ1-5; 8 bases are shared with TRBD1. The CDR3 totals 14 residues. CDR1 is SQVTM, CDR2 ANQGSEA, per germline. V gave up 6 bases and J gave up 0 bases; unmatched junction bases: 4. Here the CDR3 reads CSVQTGDSNQPQHF. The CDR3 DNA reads TGCAGCGTCCAGACAGGGGATAGCAATCAGCCCCAGCATTTT. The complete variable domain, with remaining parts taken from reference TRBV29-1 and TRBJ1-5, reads SAVISQKPSRDICQRGTSLTIQCQVDSQVTMMFWYRQQPGQSLTLIATANQGSEATYESGFVIDKFPISRPNLTFSTLTVSNMSPEDSSIYLCSVQTGDSNQPQHFGDGTRLSIL.

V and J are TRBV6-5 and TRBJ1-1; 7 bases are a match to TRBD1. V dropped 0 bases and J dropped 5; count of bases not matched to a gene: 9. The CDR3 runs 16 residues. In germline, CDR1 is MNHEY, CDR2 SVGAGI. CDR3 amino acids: CASSYSSQGGGTEAFF. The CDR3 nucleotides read TGTGCCAGCAGTTACTCGAGTCAGGGGGGAGGTACTGAAGCTTTCTTT.

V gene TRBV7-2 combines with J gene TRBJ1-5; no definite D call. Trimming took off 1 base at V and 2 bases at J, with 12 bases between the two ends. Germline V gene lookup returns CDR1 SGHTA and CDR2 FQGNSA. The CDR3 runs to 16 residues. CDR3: CASSLVGSGGNQPQHF. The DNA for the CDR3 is TGTGCCAGCAGCTTAGTTGGGAGTGGGGGCAATCAGCCCCAGCATTTT.

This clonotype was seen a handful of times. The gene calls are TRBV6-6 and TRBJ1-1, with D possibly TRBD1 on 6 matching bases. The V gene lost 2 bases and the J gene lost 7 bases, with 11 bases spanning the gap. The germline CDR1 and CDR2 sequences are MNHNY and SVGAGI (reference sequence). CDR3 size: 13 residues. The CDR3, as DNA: TGTGCCAGCAGTTACGGGGGGGCGGTTGAAGCTTTCTTT. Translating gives CASSYGGAVEAFF.

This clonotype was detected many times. CDR3 sequence reads: CASRFLTESSADTQYF. DNA for the CDR3: TGTGCCAGCAGATTTCTCACAGAGTCTTCTGCAGATACGCAGTATTTT. V gene TRBV7-9 combines with J gene TRBJ2-3, with no clear D. The V and J ends lost 6 bases and 4 bases respectively, with 20 bases between them. In germline, CDR1 is SEHNR, CDR2 FQNEAQ (reference sequence). This CDR3 spans 16 amino acids. Based on the CDR3 plus reference TRBV7-9 and TRBJ2-3, the full variable domain is DTGVSQNPRHKITKRGQNVTFRCDPISEHNRLYWYRQTLGQGPEFLTYFQNEAQLEKSRLLSDRFSAERPKGSFSTLEIQRTEQGDSAMYLCASRFLTESSADTQYFGPGTRLTVL.

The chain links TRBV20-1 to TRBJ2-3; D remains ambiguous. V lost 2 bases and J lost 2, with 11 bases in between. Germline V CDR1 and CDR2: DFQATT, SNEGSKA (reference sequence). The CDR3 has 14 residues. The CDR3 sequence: CSARTGWITDTQYF. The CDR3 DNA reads TGCAGTGCTAGAACGGGCTGGATCACAGATACGCAGTATTTT.

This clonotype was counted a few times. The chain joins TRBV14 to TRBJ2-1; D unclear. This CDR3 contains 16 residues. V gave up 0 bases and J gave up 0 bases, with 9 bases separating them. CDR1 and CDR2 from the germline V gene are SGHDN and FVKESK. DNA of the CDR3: TGTGCCAGCAGCCAAGATCCCACAGACTCCTACAATGAGCAGTTCTTC. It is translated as CASSQDPTDSYNEQFF.

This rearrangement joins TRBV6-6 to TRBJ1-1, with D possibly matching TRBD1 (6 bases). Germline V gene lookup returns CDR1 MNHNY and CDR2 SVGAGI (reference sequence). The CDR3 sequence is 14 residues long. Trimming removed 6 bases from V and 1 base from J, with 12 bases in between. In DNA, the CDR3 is TGTGCCAGCAGGGGGGGGCCGTGGAACACTGAAGCTTTCTTT. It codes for CASRGGPWNTEAFF.